The 5 T cell receptor beta chains below all came from one sample that was sequenced in a study of blood T cell repertoires in COVID-19. Sequencing used immunoSEQ multiplex PCR; TCRdb keeps in-frame clones, though not all of them. Here the sample spans 180,000 or so clones, approximately 84% being singletons. Source material: PBMCs or T cells enriched from blood (not recorded which). These receptors all stem from a human donor with acute COVID-19. The donor label of this sample is uncertain.

This clone was detected a few times. This chain connects TRBV9 to TRBJ2-1; D perhaps matches TRBD1 (6 bases). V was trimmed by 2 bases and J by 6 bases, leaving 15 bases between them. From germline, CDR1 is SGDLS and CDR2 YYNGEE. The CDR3 runs to 15 residues. The DNA for the CDR3 is TGTGCCAGCAGCGTTTGGGACACCGCCGCCAATGAGCAGTTCTTC. Protein product: CASSVWDTAANEQFF.

This rearrangement joins TRBV27 to TRBJ2-7; 11 bases are a match to TRBD1. V shed 2 bases, J shed 4 bases, and the junction held 10 bases outside the gene matches. CDR1 MNHEY and CDR2 SMNVEV come from the germline V gene (reference sequence). The CDR3 consists of 17 residues. CDR3 sequence: CASSLRGSGQGGYEQYF. The CDR3 DNA reads as TGTGCCAGCAGTTTACGGGGATCGGGACAGGGGGGTTACGAGCAGTACTTC.

The rearrangement links TRBV5-4 to TRBJ1-2; TRBD1 agrees at 9 bases. V was pared by 8 bases and J by 4 bases, with 9 bases of the junction left unmatched. The CDR3 contains 14 residues. Germline CDR1 SGHNT, CDR2 YYREEE (reference sequence). The CDR3 here is CASFRDRVSYGYTF. The CDR3, as DNA: TGTGCCAGTTTCCGGGACAGGGTTAGCTATGGCTACACCTTC.

The sample holds one count of this clone. The V and J genes are TRBV30 and TRBJ2-5, with 9 nucleotides matching TRBD2. V was pared by 4 bases and J by 5 bases, with 5 bases of the junction left unmatched. CDR1 and CDR2 from the germline V gene are GTSNPN and SVGIG (reference sequence). The CDR3 totals 13 residues. The CDR3: CAWTRGGRETQYF. Written as DNA, the CDR3 is TGTGCCTGGACGCGGGGGGGCCGGGAGACCCAGTACTTC.

V is TRBV6-1 and J is TRBJ2-1; no reliable D call. V lost 2 bases, J lost 9 bases, and 5 bases lay in between. Germline V gives CDR1 MNHNS, CDR2 SASEGT. The CDR3 totals 11 residues. CDR3 region: CASSEQSEQFF. CDR3 bases: TGTGCCAGCAGTGAACAATCTGAGCAGTTCTTC.